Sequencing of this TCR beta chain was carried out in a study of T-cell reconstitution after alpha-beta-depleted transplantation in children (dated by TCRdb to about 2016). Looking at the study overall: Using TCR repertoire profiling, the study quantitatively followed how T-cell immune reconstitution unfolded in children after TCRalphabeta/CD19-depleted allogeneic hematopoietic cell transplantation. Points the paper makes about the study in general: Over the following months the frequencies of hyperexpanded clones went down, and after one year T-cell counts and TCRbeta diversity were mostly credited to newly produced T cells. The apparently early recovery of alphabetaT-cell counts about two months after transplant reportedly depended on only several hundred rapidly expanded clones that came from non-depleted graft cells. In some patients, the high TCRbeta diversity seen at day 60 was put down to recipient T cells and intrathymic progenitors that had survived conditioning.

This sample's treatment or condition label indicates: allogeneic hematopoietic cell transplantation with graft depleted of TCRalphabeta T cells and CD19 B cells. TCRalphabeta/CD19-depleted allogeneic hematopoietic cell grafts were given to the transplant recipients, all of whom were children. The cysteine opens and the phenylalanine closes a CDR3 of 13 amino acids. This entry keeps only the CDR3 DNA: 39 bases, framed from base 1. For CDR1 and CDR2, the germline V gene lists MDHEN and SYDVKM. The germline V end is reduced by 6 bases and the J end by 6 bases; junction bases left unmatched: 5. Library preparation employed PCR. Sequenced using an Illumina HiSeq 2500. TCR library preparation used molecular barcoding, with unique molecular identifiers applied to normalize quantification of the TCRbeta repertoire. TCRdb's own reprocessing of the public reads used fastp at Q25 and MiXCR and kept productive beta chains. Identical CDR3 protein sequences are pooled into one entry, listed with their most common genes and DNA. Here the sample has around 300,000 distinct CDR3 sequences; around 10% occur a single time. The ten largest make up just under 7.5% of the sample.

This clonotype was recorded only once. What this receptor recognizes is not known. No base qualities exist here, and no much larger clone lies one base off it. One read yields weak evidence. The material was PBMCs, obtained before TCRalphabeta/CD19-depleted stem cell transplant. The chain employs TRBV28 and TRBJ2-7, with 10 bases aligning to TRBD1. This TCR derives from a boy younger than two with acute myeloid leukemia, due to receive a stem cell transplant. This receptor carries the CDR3 CASSDRGQGEQYF. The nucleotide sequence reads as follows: TGTGCCAGCAGCGACAGGGGGCAGGGCGAGCAGTACTTC.